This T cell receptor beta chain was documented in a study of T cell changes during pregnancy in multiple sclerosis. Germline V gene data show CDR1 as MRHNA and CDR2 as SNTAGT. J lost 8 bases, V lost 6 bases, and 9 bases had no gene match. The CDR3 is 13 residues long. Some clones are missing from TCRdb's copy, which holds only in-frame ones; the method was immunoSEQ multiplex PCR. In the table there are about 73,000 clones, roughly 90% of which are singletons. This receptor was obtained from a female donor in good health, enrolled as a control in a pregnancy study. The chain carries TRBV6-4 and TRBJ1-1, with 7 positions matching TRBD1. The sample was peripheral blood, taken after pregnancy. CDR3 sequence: CASRPREGAEAFF. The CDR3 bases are TGTGCCAGCAGGCCCCGAGAGGGGGCCGAAGCTTTCTTT.